This paragraph reports one T cell receptor (beta chain). Original analysis: Estimates of nucleated cell counts were drawn from the amplification of reference gene primers. The protocol was immunoSEQ multiplex PCR, while the TCRdb copy is restricted to in-frame clones and leaves out a portion. The V and J calls and clone size are taken from that table; D and trimming were inferred from the DNA. The sample carries some 74,000 clones, approximately 81% recorded once. The CDR3 consists of 17 residues. This specimen comes from a study of blood T cell repertoires in COVID-19. As for the study in general: Acute and convalescent COVID-19 samples came from the United States, Italy and Spain.

The source is a woman older than 75 with active or convalescent COVID-19. This chain joins TRBV1 and TRBJ2-2; whether TRBD2, the table's D call, matches the DNA was not checked. TRBV1 is described as a pseudogene. The material sequenced was peripheral blood. The CDR3 DNA reads TGCACCAGCAGCCAAGCGATTAGCGAACCGAACACCGGGGAGCTGTTTTTT. This sequence encodes CTSSQAISEPNTGELFF.